These 24 T cell receptor beta chains share one sample of origin, sequenced in a study of cytomegalovirus exposure and HLA in healthy donors. The PCR used 60 Vbeta and 13 Jbeta primers. Only in-frame clones appear in the TCRdb table, and some are missing; sequencing was by immunoSEQ multiplex PCR. The sample consists of some 190,000 clones, about 80% of them appearing once. Sequenced input: PBMCs. These receptors were collected from a woman aged 35 to 49 in good health and CMV-seronegative.

The chain employs TRBV19 and TRBJ2-1; the match to TRBD2 covers 7 bases. Unmatched junction bases numbered 8, after V lost 1 base and J lost 8 bases. CDR3 length: 15 residues. From germline, CDR1 is LNHDA and CDR2 SQIVND (reference sequence). CDR3 loop: CASSIGASGGDEQFF. CDR3 in DNA: TGTGCCAGTAGTATAGGGGCTAGCGGAGGGGATGAGCAGTTCTTC.

The chain combines TRBV29-1 with TRBJ2-5; D perhaps matches TRBD1 (6 bases). Near its end, the DNA agrees better with TRBJ2-7, so the J call may be wrong. Germline V gene lookup returns CDR1 SQVTM and CDR2 ANQGSEA. This CDR3 spans 13 amino acids. This chain's CDR3 is CSVSDRLISEQYF. As DNA, the CDR3 is TGCAGCGTTTCCGACAGGCTGATCTCCGAGCAGTACTTC.

The chain links TRBV2 to TRBJ2-5; 7 bases are shared with TRBD2. The germline V gene encodes CDR1 SNHLY and CDR2 FYNNEI. The length of the CDR3 is 14 residues. The junction had 12 bases not matched to a gene; V was cut back by 9 bases and J by 5 bases. CDR3: CARRPERGSETQYF. As DNA, the CDR3 is TGTGCCAGGAGGCCCGAGCGCGGGAGTGAGACCCAGTACTTC. The whole variable domain, remainder taken from reference TRBV2 and TRBJ2-5, is EPEVTQTPSHQVTQMGQEVILRCVPISNHLYFYWYRQILGQKVEFLVSFYNNEISEKSEIFDDQFSVERPDGSNFTLKIRSTKLEDSAMYFCARRPERGSETQYFGPGTRLLVL.

The rearrangement joins TRBV27 to TRBJ2-7; 7 positions match TRBD2. Germline V gene sequence: CDR1 MNHEY, CDR2 SMNVEV (reference sequence). This CDR3 comprises 15 residues. V gave up 6 bases and J gave up 3 bases; unmatched junction bases: 11. As DNA, the CDR3 is TGTGCCAGCAGACCACAGCCGGGACTACACTACGAGCAGTACGTC. It is translated as CASRPQPGLHYEQYV.

V and J are TRBV27 and TRBJ2-7, with no clear D. CDR1 and CDR2 (germline): MNHEY, SMNVEV (reference sequence). V lost 2 bases and J lost 3, with 14 bases in between. The CDR3 contains 15 residues. As DNA, the CDR3 is TGTGCCAGCAGTTTAGGTCCCCATAGCCGCTACGAGCAGTACTTC. Protein sequence: CASSLGPHSRYEQYF.

This chain links TRBV19 with TRBJ2-2, with 9 bases aligning to TRBD1. CDR3 length equals 17 residues. The V gene's germline CDR1 is LNHDA and CDR2 SQIVND (reference sequence). V dropped 3 bases and J dropped 4; count of bases not matched to a gene: 9. This CDR3 reads CASSISWDRAFTGELFF. CDR3 coding DNA: TGTGCCAGTAGTATCTCCTGGGACAGGGCTTTCACCGGGGAGCTGTTTTTT.

The rearrangement links TRBV19 to TRBJ2-7; 8 bases fit TRBD1. The CDR3 loop spans 15 amino acids. Germline V lookup: CDR1 LNHDA, CDR2 SQIVND (reference sequence). CDR3 residues: CASSDRGGGLYEQYV. The CDR3 coding sequence is TGTGCCAGTAGTGACAGGGGAGGAGGACTGTACGAGCAGTACGTT.

The chain employs TRBV2 and TRBJ1-1; TRBD1 agrees at 7 bases. The CDR3 is made up of 14 amino acids. The V gene's germline CDR1 is SNHLY and CDR2 FYNNEI. V trimming: 8 bases; J trimming: 6 bases; junction bases outside the gene matches: 12. Here the CDR3 DNA reads TGTGCCAGCGCCCTCGGGACAGAAGACCCTGAAGCTTTCTTT. Its translation: CASALGTEDPEAFF.

V gene TRBV27 combines with J gene TRBJ2-5; weak D call: TRBD2 (6 bases). The J call may not be correct, given that the DNA end is closer to TRBJ2-7. Germline CDR1 and CDR2: MNHEY and SMNVEV (reference sequence). This CDR3 is built from 15 residues. The CDR3 DNA reads as TGTGCCAGCAGTTTATCGGCCGCGGAGGGTTACGAGCAGTACTTC. This sequence encodes CASSLSAAEGYEQYF.

V gene TRBV7-2 combines with J gene TRBJ2-2; maybe TRBD1 (6 bases). Trimming cost V 5 bases and J 6 bases, with 16 bases left between them. The CDR3 is 15 residues long. Germline CDR1 and CDR2: SGHTA and FQGNSA. CDR3 bases: TGTGCCAGCAGCCAAGGGGTGTGGGGGCCCGGGGAGCTGTTTTTT. Protein: CASSQGVWGPGELFF. The full variable domain, completed using reference TRBV7-2 and TRBJ2-2, is GAGVSQSPSNKVTEKGKDVELRCDPISGHTALYWYRQSLGQGLEFLIYFQGNSAPDKSGLPSDRFSAERTGGSVSTLTIQRTQQEDSAVYLCASSQGVWGPGELFFGEGSRLTVL.

The CDR3 loop is CASGRGLTDTQYF. The CDR3 DNA follows: TGTGCTAGTGGTCGAGGACTGACAGATACGCAGTATTTT. The chain has TRBV12-5 and TRBJ2-3; TRBD2 might be the D (5 bases). CDR1 and CDR2 from the germline V gene are LGHNT and FRNRAP. CDR3 length: 13 residues. V was clipped by 5 bases and J by 3 bases, with 9 bases between them.

This chain connects TRBV4-2 to TRBJ1-3; D is perhaps TRBD1 (5 bases). The CDR3 runs 16 residues. V gave up 10 bases and J gave up 0 bases, with 19 bases separating them. Germline V CDR1 and CDR2: LGHNA, YNFKEQ. In DNA form, the CDR3 reads TGTGCCACCCGCAGCGTAACAGGCGACTCTGGAAACACCATATATTTT. Translation: CATRSVTGDSGNTIYF.

This clone was observed a handful of times. The chain recombines TRBV4-3 with TRBJ2-7, with 10 positions matching TRBD1. J was trimmed by 2 bases and V by 2 bases; bases with no gene match: 9. This CDR3 is built from 17 residues. Germline V gives CDR1 LGHNA, CDR2 YSLEER. The CDR3 DNA sequence: TGCGCCAGCAGCCAACGCCAAATGGGACAGGGGACCTACGAGCAGTACTTC. Encoded protein: CASSQRQMGQGTYEQYF.

The chain is built from TRBV7-9 and TRBJ1-1; D is undetermined. Trimming removed 5 bases at V and 2 bases at J, with 24 bases between. Germline values: CDR1 SEHNR, CDR2 FQNEAQ (reference sequence). This CDR3 spans 18 amino acids. CDR3 sequence reads: CASSPSGGDLWLNTEAFF. Here the CDR3 DNA reads TGTGCCAGCAGCCCTTCTGGAGGCGACCTTTGGCTAAACACTGAAGCTTTCTTT.

This clone was seen just once. V is TRBV21-1 and J is TRBJ1-2. TRBV21-1 is assigned pseudogene status. This CDR3 is built from 13 residues. The CDR3 here is CASSKHSGGGYTF. CDR3 nucleotides: TGTGCCAGCAGCAAGCACAGTGGGGGGGGCTACACCTTC.

This sequence joins TRBV5-4 and TRBJ2-5; D not resolved. The CDR3 sequence is 14 residues long. Trimming stripped 0 bases from V and 0 bases from J, with 6 bases between. Germline CDR1 reads SGHNT; CDR2 reads YYREEE (reference sequence). The CDR3 sequence: CASSLAVYQETQYF. The CDR3 DNA follows: TGTGCCAGCAGCTTGGCGGTGTACCAAGAGACCCAGTACTTC.

J is TRBJ2-2 and V is TRBV5-4; 7 nucleotides agree with TRBD1. CDR3 length: 15 residues. Trimming cost V 4 bases and J 1 base; bases outside gene matches: 4. Germline CDR1 SGHNT, CDR2 YYREEE (reference sequence). CDR3 coding DNA: TGTGCCAGCAGCCGAGGGGGCGGGAACACCGGGGAGCTGTTTTTT. This translates into CASSRGGGNTGELFF.

V usage is TRBV13 and J usage is TRBJ1-6; D unresolved. This CDR3 has 14 residues. Trimming took 4 bases from V and 8 from J, leaving 12 bases between them. CDR1 PRHDT and CDR2 FYEKMQ come from the germline V gene (reference sequence). CDR3 loop: CASSYRGSDSPLHF. The CDR3 coding sequence is TGTGCCAGCAGCTACAGAGGGTCGGATTCACCCCTCCACTTT.

The V gene is TRBV25-1, the J gene TRBJ2-1, with 7 bases that match TRBD1. Germline CDR1 reads MGHDK; CDR2 reads SYGVNS. The length of the CDR3 is 13 residues. The J segment lost 8 bases and the V segment lost 5 bases, leaving 6 bases of the junction unmatched. The CDR3 loop reads CASSRQGPDEQFF. CDR3 DNA sequence: TGTGCCAGCAGTCGACAGGGACCTGATGAGCAGTTCTTC.

This chain links TRBV9 with TRBJ1-1, with 9 positions matching TRBD1. This CDR3 has 19 residues. J lost 0 bases, V lost 1 base, and 13 bases had no gene match. Per germline, CDR1 SGDLS and CDR2 YYNGEE. CDR3 in amino acids: CASSVQDRGRFGLNTEAFF. Here the CDR3 DNA reads TGTGCCAGCAGCGTACAGGACAGGGGCCGCTTCGGGTTGAACACTGAAGCTTTCTTT. Full variable domain (remainder filled in from reference TRBV9 and TRBJ1-1): DSGVTQTPKHLITATGQRVTLRCSPRSGDLSVYWYQQSLDQGLQFLIQYYNGEERAKGNILERFSAQQFPDLHSELNLSSLELGDSALYFCASSVQDRGRFGLNTEAFFGQGTRLTVV.

DNA of the CDR3: TGTGCTAGTGGTCCCCTTCCAGCGGGACCGAACACCGGGGAGCTGTTTTTT. It specifies CASGPLPAGPNTGELFF. The V gene is TRBV12-5, the J gene TRBJ2-2; 7 bases align to TRBD2. V lost 5 bases and J lost 0; bases outside the gene matches: 9. This CDR3 region has 17 residues. Germline V gene sequence: CDR1 LGHNT, CDR2 FRNRAP. The full variable domain, in which reference TRBV12-5 and TRBJ2-2 provide the parts outside the CDR3, is DARVTQTPRHKVTEMGQEVTMRCQPILGHNTVFWYRQTMMQGLELLAYFRNRAPLDDSGMPKDRFSAEMPDATLATLKIQPSEPRDSAVYFCASGPLPAGPNTGELFFGEGSRLTVL.

The chain uses TRBV9 and TRBJ2-7; TRBD2 agrees at 8 bases. CDR3 size: 14 residues. The V and J ends lost 0 bases and 6 bases, in that order; junction bases with no gene match: 5. Germline V gives CDR1 SGDLS, CDR2 YYNGEE. The CDR3 loop is CASSVAGRVGEQYF. CDR3 in DNA: TGTGCCAGCAGCGTAGCCGGGAGGGTCGGCGAGCAGTACTTC.

This clone was counted a few times. The chain employs TRBV6-5 and TRBJ1-2; D may be TRBD1 (5 bases). Deletions cut 5 bases from V and 10 bases from J, with 17 bases between. The CDR3 has 13 residues. Germline V gene sequence: CDR1 MNHEY, CDR2 SVGAGI. The CDR3 loop is CASSEVGAGNYTF. Written as DNA, the CDR3 is TGTGCCAGCAGTGAAGTCGGTGCAGGGAACTACACCTTC.

The chain has TRBV6-1 and TRBJ2-3, with TRBD2 identical over 11 bases. Germline trimming cut 3 bases from V and 10 bases from J; bases unmatched to any gene: 3. Germline values: CDR1 MNHNS, CDR2 SASEGT. CDR3 length equals 13 residues. The DNA for the CDR3 is TGTGCCAGCAGTGACTCGGGACTAGCGGCGCAGTATTTT. This codes for CASSDSGLAAQYF.